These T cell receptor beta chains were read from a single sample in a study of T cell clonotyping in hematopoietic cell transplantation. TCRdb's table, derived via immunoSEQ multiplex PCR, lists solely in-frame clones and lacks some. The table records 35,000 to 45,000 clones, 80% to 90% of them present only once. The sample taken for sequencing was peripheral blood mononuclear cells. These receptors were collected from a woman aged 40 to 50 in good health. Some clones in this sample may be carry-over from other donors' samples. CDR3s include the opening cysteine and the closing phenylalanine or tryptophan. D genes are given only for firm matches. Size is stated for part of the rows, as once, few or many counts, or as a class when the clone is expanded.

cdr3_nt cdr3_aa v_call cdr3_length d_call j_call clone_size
TGTGCCAGCAGCTTAGGGCCGACTAGCGGGAGCGTCGCTTTT CASSLGPTSGSVAF TRBV7-3 14 TRBD2 TRBJ2-3 once
TGTGCCTGGTTCACAGATACGCAGTATTTT CAWFTDTQYF TRBV30 10 . TRBJ2-3 .
TGTGCCAGCAGCTTGGCCTTAAACATTCAGTACTTC CASSLALNIQYF TRBV5-6 12 . TRBJ2-4 .
TGTGCCATCAGTGAAGACTCCTACGAGCAGTACTTC CAISEDSYEQYF TRBV10-3 12 . TRBJ2-7 .
TGTGCCAGCAGTGCACAGGGGCCTGGAAACACCATATATTTT CASSAQGPGNTIYF TRBV6-5 14 TRBD1 TRBJ1-3 .
TGTGCCAGCAGCCGACTAGCGGGTGGCTACGAGCAGTACTTC CASSRLAGGYEQYF TRBV6-5 14 TRBD2 TRBJ2-7 .
TGCGCCAGCAGCAAGGTGGGGGCTAGCACAGATACGCAGTATTTT CASSKVGASTDTQYF TRBV23-1 15 . TRBJ2-3 .
TGTGCCAGCAGTTACCGGGCGCAAGGGACTCTGGAAGCTTTCTTT CASSYRAQGTLEAFF TRBV6-5 15 . TRBJ1-1 .
TGTGCCAGCAGTAGAGGGGCTGATACCTACGAGCAGTACTTC CASSRGADTYEQYF TRBV7-9 14 . TRBJ2-7 once
TGTGCCAGCAGCCAACTAGCGGGAGCCTACGAGCAGTACTTC CASSQLAGAYEQYF TRBV11-2 14 TRBD2 TRBJ2-7 .
TGTGCCTCACAGGTACCTAACACCGGGGAGCTGTTTTTT CASQVPNTGELFF TRBV30 13 . TRBJ2-2 .
TGTGCCATCAGTGAGTCCGCCACGAGGAATGAAAAACTGTTTTTT CAISESATRNEKLFF TRBV10-3 15 . TRBJ1-4 .
TGTGCCAGCAGTATAATTAACTATGGCTACACCTTC CASSIINYGYTF TRBV7-2 12 . TRBJ1-2 few
TGTGCCAGCAATGGGAGCGGGAGCTTCTACGAGCAGTACTTC CASNGSGSFYEQYF TRBV28 14 TRBD2 TRBJ2-7 .
TGTGCCAGCAGTTACGGTCAGGAAAGCTCCTACGAGCAGTACTTC CASSYGQESSYEQYF TRBV6-5 15 . TRBJ2-7 .
TGTGCCAGCAGCATAGGACAGCGCAATGAGCAGTTCTTC CASSIGQRNEQFF TRBV5-4 13 . TRBJ2-1 .
TGTGCCAGTGGGGACAGTGGGACCGGGGAGCTGTTTTTT CASGDSGTGELFF TRBV28 13 TRBD1 TRBJ2-2 once
TGTGCCAGCACCGCAGGCGGCAATCAGCCCCAGCATTTT CASTAGGNQPQHF TRBV6-5 13 . TRBJ1-5 once
TGTGCCAGCGCAGGGAACAGAAGGGGCAATCAGCCCCAGCATTTT CASAGNRRGNQPQHF TRBV18 15 . TRBJ1-5 .
TGTGCCAGCAGCTTAACAGATACGCAGTATTTT CASSLTDTQYF TRBV7-6 11 . TRBJ2-3 .
TGTGCCAGCAGCTCTCTCTATGGCTACACCTTC CASSSLYGYTF TRBV7-2 11 . TRBJ1-2 few
TGCAGCGCCCAAGGGTACCAAGAGACCCAGTACTTC CSAQGYQETQYF TRBV29-1 12 . TRBJ2-5 .
TGTGCCAGTACCCTACGGACAGGCCAGAACACCGGGGAGCTGTTTTTT CASTLRTGQNTGELFF TRBV19 16 TRBD1 TRBJ2-2 .
TGTGCCAGCAGTAAGACAGGGACGGACGGAAACACCATATATTTT CASSKTGTDGNTIYF TRBV6-5 15 TRBD1 TRBJ1-3 .
TGTGCCAGCAGCTCGACAGGGGATAATGAAAAACTGTTTTTT CASSSTGDNEKLFF TRBV7-3 14 TRBD1 TRBJ1-4 .
TGTGCCAGCAGTTTTCAATCCTTTAATGAAAAACTGTTTTTT CASSFQSFNEKLFF TRBV28 14 . TRBJ1-4 .
TGTGCCAGCAGTGACATGGCTAGCACAGATACGCAGTATTTT CASSDMASTDTQYF TRBV6-4 14 . TRBJ2-3 .
TGTGCCAGCAGTGAACTGACAGGTCCCACGGTCCTGACTTTC CASSELTGPTVLTF TRBV9 14 . TRBJ2-6 .
TGTGCCAGCAGTGCCTCAGGGTCCTATGGCTACACCTTC CASSASGSYGYTF TRBV25-1 13 . TRBJ1-2 .
TGTGCCAGCAGCGTCCTTCTAGCAACCGGGGAGCTGTTTTTT CASSVLLATGELFF TRBV9 14 . TRBJ2-2 once
TGTGCCAGCAGCGAGGGGGCAGGGAGCAATCAGCCCCAGCATTTT CASSEGAGSNQPQHF TRBV9 15 TRBD1 TRBJ1-5 .
TGTGCCAGTAGTATGCGGTCAGGGAGCCAGCCCCAGCATTTT CASSMRSGSQPQHF TRBV19 14 . TRBJ1-5 .
TGTGCCGGCGGGCTTTCTGGAAACACCATATATTTT CAGGLSGNTIYF TRBV7-9 12 . TRBJ1-3 .
TGCGCCAGCAGCCAAGTTGGCCTAGAATTGGGTCGACTGTTCTTC CASSQVGLELGRLFF TRBV4-1 15 . TRBJ2-1 .
TGTGCCAGCAGCCCGGGACAGGGGTTTGGAAACACCATATATTTT CASSPGQGFGNTIYF TRBV7-6 15 TRBD1 TRBJ1-3 .
TGTGCCAGCAGTTTATCGAACTACGGTCCATTCGGTCAGCCCCAGCATTTT CASSLSNYGPFGQPQHF TRBV27 17 . TRBJ1-5 once
TGTGCCAGCAGCCAGGGGGGGCAGAATGAAAAACTGTTTTTT CASSQGGQNEKLFF TRBV4-2 14 . TRBJ1-4 .
TGTGCCAGCAGTGCCCTCCAGGGCCGCTCTGGAAACACCATATATTTT CASSALQGRSGNTIYF TRBV6-1 16 . TRBJ1-3 .
TGTGCCAGCAGCGGTCGACAGGGATACGTTAGCAATCAGCCCCAGCATTTT CASSGRQGYVSNQPQHF TRBV28 17 TRBD1 TRBJ1-5 .
TGTGCCAGCAGCTTGAGGGCAGTAGACTATGGCTACACCTTC CASSLRAVDYGYTF TRBV5-8 14 . TRBJ1-2 once
TGTGCCTGGACCTTTCGACCCAATTCACCCCTCCACTTT CAWTFRPNSPLHF TRBV30 13 . TRBJ1-6 .
TGTGCCAGCTTGAGAGGGCCCCACGAGCAGTACTTC CASLRGPHEQYF TRBV6-6 12 . TRBJ2-7 .
TGTGCCAGCAGCTTATCCTCCTTCTCACAGGGGGAAGCTTTCTTT CASSLSSFSQGEAFF TRBV7-9 15 TRBD1 TRBJ1-1 once
TGCGCCAGCAGCCCGGGACGGATTAACTATGGCTACACCTTC CASSPGRINYGYTF TRBV5-1 14 . TRBJ1-2 .
TGTGCCAGCAGTCGCCGGACAGGGGATACCGGGGAGCTGTTTTTT CASSRRTGDTGELFF TRBV2 15 TRBD1 TRBJ2-2 .
TGTGCCTGGAGTGTACAGGGGCAGGAAGCTTTCTTT CAWSVQGQEAFF TRBV30 12 TRBD1 TRBJ1-1 .
TGTGCCAGCAGTCTGCTCGACACTGAAGCTTTCTTT CASSLLDTEAFF TRBV5-4 12 . TRBJ1-1 .
TGTGCCTTCTTCTCCGGGACTCTAAACATGCAGTACTTC CAFFSGTLNMQYF TRBV30 13 . TRBJ2-7 .
TGTGCCAGCAAGGGGTGGGGGGGACCTAACTATGGCTACACCTTC CASKGWGGPNYGYTF TRBV5-4 15 . TRBJ1-2 .
TGTGCCAGCAGCGTGGGACTAGCGGGAGGCCTTGGTGAGCAGTTCTTC CASSVGLAGGLGEQFF TRBV9 16 TRBD2 TRBJ2-1 .
TGTGCCAGCAGCTCAAGAGGCAGGGCTACGAACACTGAAGCTTTCTTT CASSSRGRATNTEAFF TRBV9 16 . TRBJ1-1 .
TGTGCCAGCAGGAGGGAACTCGATCAGCCCCAGCATTTT CASRRELDQPQHF TRBV28 13 . TRBJ1-5 .
TGTGCCAGCAGGTTTGACAGGGAAGCTCGTGCAGCCAAAAACATTCAGTACTTC CASRFDREARAAKNIQYF TRBV11-3 18 TRBD1 TRBJ2-4 .